This TCR beta chain is drawn from a study of cytomegalovirus exposure and HLA in healthy donors. General study results and limits: Confirmation was obtained in vitro that three CMV-associated chains are specific for CMV antigens.

V dropped 0 bases and J dropped 2; count of bases not matched to a gene: 1. CDR3 length: 14 residues. Germline-derived CDR1 and CDR2 are MNHEY and SVGAGI. The protocol was immunoSEQ multiplex PCR, while the TCRdb copy is restricted to in-frame clones and leaves out a portion. Counted here are under 200,000 clones, just under 90% occurring once; the ten biggest clones make up 4% to 4.5%. Points on this clone: Its antigen is unidentified.

The material sequenced was PBMCs. The chain links TRBV6-5 to TRBJ2-7; 7 nucleotides line up with TRBD1. This receptor was obtained from a man aged 18 to 30 in good health and CMV-seropositive. The CDR3 bases are TGTGCCAGCAGTTACTCGACAGGGACCTACGAGCAGTACTTC. It specifies CASSYSTGTYEQYF.